This T cell receptor (beta chain) was obtained from a study of T cell responses to AZD1222 COVID-19 vaccine. Some clones are missing from TCRdb's copy, which holds only in-frame ones; the method was immunoSEQ multiplex PCR. The repertoire consists of 30,000 to 40,000 clones, with over 75% occurring once and the leading ten covering roughly 15%. Note on this clone: Its matching antigen is unknown.

Findings and limits, study-wide: Baseline seropositives among AZD1222 recipients totaled only five to seven.

Trimming left V 4 bases short and J 6 bases short, with 9 bases between. This CDR3 contains 13 residues. Germline loops: CDR1 WSHSY, CDR2 SAAADI. The sequence derives from an adult who received the AZD1222 COVID-19 vaccine. This rearrangement joins TRBV10-2 to TRBJ2-2, with no clear D. The material was peripheral blood, obtained 28 days after the second AZD1222 dose. CDR3 sequence: CASSAQFPGELFF. Here the CDR3 DNA reads TGCGCCAGCAGTGCTCAATTCCCCGGGGAGCTGTTTTTT.